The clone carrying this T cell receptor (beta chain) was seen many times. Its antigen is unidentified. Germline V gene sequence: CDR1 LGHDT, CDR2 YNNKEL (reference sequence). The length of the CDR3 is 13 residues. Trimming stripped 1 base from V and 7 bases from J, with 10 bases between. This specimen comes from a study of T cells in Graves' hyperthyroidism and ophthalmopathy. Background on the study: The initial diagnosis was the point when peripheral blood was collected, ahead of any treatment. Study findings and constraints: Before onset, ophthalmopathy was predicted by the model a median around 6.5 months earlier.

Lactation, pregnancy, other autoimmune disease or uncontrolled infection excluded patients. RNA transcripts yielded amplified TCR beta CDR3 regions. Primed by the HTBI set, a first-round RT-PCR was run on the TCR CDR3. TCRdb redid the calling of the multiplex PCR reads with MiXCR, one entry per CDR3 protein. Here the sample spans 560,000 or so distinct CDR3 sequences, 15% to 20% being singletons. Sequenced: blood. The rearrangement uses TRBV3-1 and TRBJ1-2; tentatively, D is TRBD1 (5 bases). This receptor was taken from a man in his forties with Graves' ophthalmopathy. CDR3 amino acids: CASSQVGGTGYTF. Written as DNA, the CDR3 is TGTGCCAGCAGCCAAGTGGGAGGGACTGGCTACACCTTC.